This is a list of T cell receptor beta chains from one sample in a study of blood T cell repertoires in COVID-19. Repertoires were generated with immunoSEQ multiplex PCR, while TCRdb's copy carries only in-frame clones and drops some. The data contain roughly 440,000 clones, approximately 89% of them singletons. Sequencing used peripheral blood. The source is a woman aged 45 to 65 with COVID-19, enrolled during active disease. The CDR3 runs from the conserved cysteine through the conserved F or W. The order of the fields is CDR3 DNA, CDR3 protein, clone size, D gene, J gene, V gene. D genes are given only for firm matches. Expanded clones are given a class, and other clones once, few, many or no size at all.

CDR3 DNA: TGTGCCAGCTCACCAGGGCAGGATAACTATGGCTACACCTTC
CDR3 protein: CASSPGQDNYGYTF
clone size: few
D gene: -
J gene: TRBJ1-2
V gene: TRBV18

CDR3 DNA: TGCAGCGCCGCGGGGGGAAGGACCGGGGAGCTGTTTTTT
CDR3 protein: CSAAGGRTGELFF
clone size: -
D gene: TRBD2
J gene: TRBJ2-2
V gene: TRBV29-1

CDR3 DNA: TGTGCCAGCAGCCCGGTGTGGAGCGGAGAGAATGAGCAGTTCTTC
CDR3 protein: CASSPVWSGENEQFF
clone size: -
D gene: -
J gene: TRBJ2-1
V gene: TRBV7-9

CDR3 DNA: TGTGCCAGCAGCCAGCGGCCAGACAATCAGCCCCAGCATTTT
CDR3 protein: CASSQRPDNQPQHF
clone size: -
D gene: -
J gene: TRBJ1-5
V gene: TRBV3-1/TRBV3-2

CDR3 DNA: TGTGCCAGCCCTCCATGGAGGACAGTCATTTCTGGGGCCAACGTCCTGACTTTC
CDR3 protein: CASPPWRTVISGANVLTF
clone size: -
D gene: -
J gene: TRBJ2-6
V gene: TRBV27

CDR3 DNA: TGTGCCAGCAGTTTCGGGGCAGGGACAAGGGAAGCTTTCTTT
CDR3 protein: CASSFGAGTREAFF
clone size: -
D gene: -
J gene: TRBJ1-1
V gene: TRBV28

CDR3 DNA: TGTGCCAGCAGCTTATCGGGGGGGACTGAAGCTTTCTTT
CDR3 protein: CASSLSGGTEAFF
clone size: few
D gene: -
J gene: TRBJ1-1
V gene: TRBV7-2

CDR3 DNA: TGTGCCAGCAGCTTGAGGGACTCCAGAACAGATACGCAGTATTTT
CDR3 protein: CASSLRDSRTDTQYF
clone size: -
D gene: -
J gene: TRBJ2-3
V gene: TRBV5-4

CDR3 DNA: TGTGCCAGCTCACCCGGGACTGCGGTGAGCGAGCAGTACTTC
CDR3 protein: CASSPGTAVSEQYF
clone size: -
D gene: -
J gene: TRBJ2-7
V gene: TRBV18

CDR3 DNA: TGTGCCAGCAGCTTGAGGGGGTACAATGAGCAGTTCTTC
CDR3 protein: CASSLRGYNEQFF
clone size: -
D gene: -
J gene: TRBJ2-1
V gene: TRBV9

CDR3 DNA: TGCGCCAGCAGCTTGGAATGGTTGCAGGCCGGGGGAGAGACCCAGTACTTC
CDR3 protein: CASSLEWLQAGGETQYF
clone size: -
D gene: -
J gene: TRBJ2-5
V gene: TRBV5-1

CDR3 DNA: TGTGCCAGCAAGTTGAGCAGGTCCTACGAGCAGTACTTC
CDR3 protein: CASKLSRSYEQYF
clone size: -
D gene: -
J gene: TRBJ2-7
V gene: TRBV2

CDR3 DNA: TGTGCCAGCAGCCTACGGGACAGGGAGAATGAGCAGTTCTTC
CDR3 protein: CASSLRDRENEQFF
clone size: -
D gene: TRBD1
J gene: TRBJ2-1
V gene: TRBV3-1/TRBV3-2

CDR3 DNA: TGTGCCACACTCCCCGGGGTGCCCACTGAAGCTTTCTTT
CDR3 protein: CATLPGVPTEAFF
clone size: -
D gene: -
J gene: TRBJ1-1
V gene: TRBV19

CDR3 DNA: TGTGCCAGCAGCTTCATGGGGGGAGAATCACCCCTCCACTTT
CDR3 protein: CASSFMGGESPLHF
clone size: -
D gene: -
J gene: TRBJ1-6
V gene: TRBV27

CDR3 DNA: TGTGCCAGCAGTGAAGTGGGACAGGGGCCTTACAATGAGCAGTTCTTC
CDR3 protein: CASSEVGQGPYNEQFF
clone size: -
D gene: TRBD1
J gene: TRBJ2-1
V gene: TRBV6-1

CDR3 DNA: TGTGCCAGCAGCCCAGTAGGGCGGGGCACAGATACGCAGTATTTT
CDR3 protein: CASSPVGRGTDTQYF
clone size: few
D gene: -
J gene: TRBJ2-3
V gene: TRBV11-2

CDR3 DNA: TGCGCCAGCAGCCAAGGCGGGACAGGACGCTTCCCCGGGGAGCTGTTTTTT
CDR3 protein: CASSQGGTGRFPGELFF
clone size: -
D gene: TRBD1
J gene: TRBJ2-2
V gene: TRBV4-1

CDR3 DNA: TGCGCCAGCAGCTTCTCGTCCCGGGCGGGGGAGACCCAGTACTTC
CDR3 protein: CASSFSSRAGETQYF
clone size: -
D gene: -
J gene: TRBJ2-5
V gene: TRBV5-1

CDR3 DNA: TGTGCCAGCAGCCCGGGACAGATCAGCACAGATACGCAGTATTTT
CDR3 protein: CASSPGQISTDTQYF
clone size: -
D gene: TRBD1
J gene: TRBJ2-3
V gene: TRBV5-6

CDR3 DNA: TGTGCCACCAGTGGGCCGGGACTACCCTACACCGGGGAGCTGTTTTTT
CDR3 protein: CATSGPGLPYTGELFF
clone size: -
D gene: TRBD2
J gene: TRBJ2-2
V gene: TRBV24-1

CDR3 DNA: TGTGCCTCGGGTGAGGGGGCCAACGTCCTGACTTTC
CDR3 protein: CASGEGANVLTF
clone size: -
D gene: -
J gene: TRBJ2-6
V gene: TRBV30

CDR3 DNA: TGTGCCAGTAGTTTATGGACAGACTCTGCTAACTATGGCTACACCTTC
CDR3 protein: CASSLWTDSANYGYTF
clone size: -
D gene: -
J gene: TRBJ1-2
V gene: TRBV19

CDR3 DNA: TGCGCCAGCAGCCTCCGGGTCCCCCACACAGATACGCAGTATTTT
CDR3 protein: CASSLRVPHTDTQYF
clone size: -
D gene: -
J gene: TRBJ2-3
V gene: TRBV5-1

CDR3 DNA: TGTGCCAGCAGCTGGGAAGCTTCCGGCGGGGGCACTGAAGCTTTCTTT
CDR3 protein: CASSWEASGGGTEAFF
clone size: -
D gene: -
J gene: TRBJ1-1
V gene: TRBV5-6

CDR3 DNA: TGCGCCAGCAGCCAAGTAGGGGTTCGAGAGACCCAGTACTTC
CDR3 protein: CASSQVGVRETQYF
clone size: -
D gene: -
J gene: TRBJ2-5
V gene: TRBV4-1

CDR3 DNA: TGTGCCAGCAGTAGGAACCCGGGGGACACTGAAGCTTTCTTT
CDR3 protein: CASSRNPGDTEAFF
clone size: -
D gene: -
J gene: TRBJ1-1
V gene: TRBV11-3

CDR3 DNA: TGTGCCAGCAGTTACACGGGGGAAGGTAATTCACCCCTCCACTTT
CDR3 protein: CASSYTGEGNSPLHF
clone size: -
D gene: -
J gene: TRBJ1-6
V gene: TRBV6-5

CDR3 DNA: TGTGCCAGCAGCGGACTAGCGGGGGTCGAGCAGTACTTC
CDR3 protein: CASSGLAGVEQYF
clone size: -
D gene: TRBD2
J gene: TRBJ2-7
V gene: TRBV6-5

CDR3 DNA: TGTGCCAGCAGCCCCCCCAAAGGGGATAATTCACCCCTCCACTTT
CDR3 protein: CASSPPKGDNSPLHF
clone size: many
D gene: -
J gene: TRBJ1-6
V gene: TRBV7-9

CDR3 DNA: TGTGCCAGCAGCAAAGACAGGGTGAAGAACGAGCAGTACTTC
CDR3 protein: CASSKDRVKNEQYF
clone size: -
D gene: TRBD1
J gene: TRBJ2-7
V gene: TRBV3-1/TRBV3-2

CDR3 DNA: TGTGCCAGCAGTGAACAGGGGAAGAACACTGAAGCTTTCTTT
CDR3 protein: CASSEQGKNTEAFF
clone size: -
D gene: -
J gene: TRBJ1-1
V gene: TRBV25-1

CDR3 DNA: TGCGCCAGCAGCTTGGATCCAGGGGGCATAGTTCAGCCCCAGCATTTT
CDR3 protein: CASSLDPGGIVQPQHF
clone size: few
D gene: TRBD1
J gene: TRBJ1-5
V gene: TRBV5-1

CDR3 DNA: TGTGCCACCAGTGATAACCTGACAGGCGAGCAGTTCTTC
CDR3 protein: CATSDNLTGEQFF
clone size: -
D gene: -
J gene: TRBJ2-1
V gene: TRBV24-1

CDR3 DNA: TGCGCCAGCAGCTTGGGACAGGGGGCTGGCGGTGAAAAACTGTTTTTT
CDR3 protein: CASSLGQGAGGEKLFF
clone size: few
D gene: TRBD1
J gene: TRBJ1-4
V gene: TRBV5-1

CDR3 DNA: TGCAGCGTTGAAGGCGGGCATGGCTACACCTTC
CDR3 protein: CSVEGGHGYTF
clone size: -
D gene: -
J gene: TRBJ1-2
V gene: TRBV29-1

CDR3 DNA: TGTGCCAGCAGTTACGAAGGGACAGTTCATGAAAAACTGTTTTTT
CDR3 protein: CASSYEGTVHEKLFF
clone size: -
D gene: TRBD1
J gene: TRBJ1-4
V gene: TRBV6-5

CDR3 DNA: TGTGCCAGCAGCTACTTACGGGGGGGCCTCTACAATGAGCAGTTCTTC
CDR3 protein: CASSYLRGGLYNEQFF
clone size: -
D gene: TRBD2
J gene: TRBJ2-1
V gene: TRBV11-2

CDR3 DNA: TGTGCCAGCAGTCTCCGGGGGGTAGGGAGGGATTCACCCCTCCACTTT
CDR3 protein: CASSLRGVGRDSPLHF
clone size: -
D gene: -
J gene: TRBJ1-6
V gene: TRBV28

CDR3 DNA: TGTGCCAGTAGTCAAGGGACATTTAACACTGAAGCTTTCTTT
CDR3 protein: CASSQGTFNTEAFF
clone size: -
D gene: -
J gene: TRBJ1-1
V gene: TRBV19

CDR3 DNA: TGCAGCGTTGAGGTGGCAGGGACCCAGTACTTC
CDR3 protein: CSVEVAGTQYF
clone size: once
D gene: -
J gene: TRBJ2-5
V gene: TRBV29-1

CDR3 DNA: TGCGCCAGCAGCCCCGGACAGTCCCCTACCCAGACCGGGGAGCTGTTTTTT
CDR3 protein: CASSPGQSPTQTGELFF
clone size: -
D gene: -
J gene: TRBJ2-2
V gene: TRBV5-1